This T cell receptor beta chain was retrieved from a study of Tregs in tolerant kidney transplant recipients. TCRdb's copy holds only in-frame clones and misses some; the assay was immunoSEQ multiplex PCR. The sample gives 75,000 to 85,000 clones, roughly 90% of which show up once; 0.3% to 0.4% is in the top ten. Thawed PBMCs were rested overnight at 37°C with roughly 200 IU/ml IL-2 before regulatory T cell sorting. The germline V gene encodes CDR1 GTSNPN and CDR2 SVGIG (reference sequence). V was clipped by 8 bases and J by 4 bases, with 23 bases between them. This CDR3 is built from 16 residues. Sample: Tregs from blood, taken before the transplant. This chain links TRBV30 with TRBJ1-4, with D maybe TRBD1 (6 bases). The sequence derives from a human donor who received a combined kidney and bone marrow transplant. Here the CDR3 DNA reads TGTGCCGGGGGAAGGGGGGAGGCGCGAAGTAATGAAAAACTGTTTTTT. This sequence encodes CAGGRGEARSNEKLFF. The full variable domain, completed using reference TRBV30 and TRBJ1-4, is SQTIHQWPATLVQPVGSPLSLECTVEGTSNPNLYWYRQAAGRGLQLLFYSVGIGQISSEVPQNLSASRPQDRQFILSSKKLLLSDSGFYLCAGGRGEARSNEKLFFGSGTQLSVL.